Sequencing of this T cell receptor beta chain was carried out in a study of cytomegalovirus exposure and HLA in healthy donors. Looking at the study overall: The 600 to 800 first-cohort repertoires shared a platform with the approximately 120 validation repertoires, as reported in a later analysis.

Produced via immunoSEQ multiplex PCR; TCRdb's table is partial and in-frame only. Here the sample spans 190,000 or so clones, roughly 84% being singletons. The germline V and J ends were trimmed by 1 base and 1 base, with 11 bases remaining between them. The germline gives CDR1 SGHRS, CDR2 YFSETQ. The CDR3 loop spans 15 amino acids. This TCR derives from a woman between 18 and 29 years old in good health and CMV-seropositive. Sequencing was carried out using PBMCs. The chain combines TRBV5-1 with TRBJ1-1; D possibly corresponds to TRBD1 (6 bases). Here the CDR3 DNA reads TGCGCCAGCAGCTTGTTCGAACAGGGGAACACTGAAGCTTTCTTT. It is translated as CASSLFEQGNTEAFF.